This T cell receptor (beta chain) appears in the sequencing data of a study of CD8 T cells in ankylosing spondylitis. 5'-RACE, quantitative and with molecular barcodes, yielded the TCR beta libraries. One entry per CDR3 protein, called by TCRdb with MiXCR from the 5' RACE reads. The sample includes around 770,000 distinct CDR3 sequences, 12% of them seen just once. Comments on this clonotype: Its antigen is as yet unknown. The germline gene is not matched at one end of the junction; a read error may be the cause.

The study, taken as a whole, reports: There was reportedly significant enrichment of clones that were disease-linked in matched ankylosing spondylitis synovial fluid. Relatively scarce in peripheral blood, disease-linked clones were CD8+. There was a TCR beta motif, made of fewer than 10 highly homologous variants, that appeared characteristic of ankylosing spondylitis blood. In reactive arthritis synovial fluid and blood, some motif variants had been reported before.

Germline V gene data show CDR1 as SEHNR and CDR2 as FQNEAQ (reference sequence). The CDR3 consists of 14 residues. The chain carries TRBV7-9 and TRBJ2-5; 11 nucleotides align to TRBD2. This receptor was identified in a male donor with ankylosing spondylitis. The sequenced sample was blood, either unsorted or a sorted T cell fraction (not recorded which). The CDR3 DNA follows: TGTGCCAGCTGCTTAGCGGGGGGGCACAGTCCGCAGTACTTC. This gives the protein CASCLAGGHSPQYF.